This T cell receptor (beta chain) was recorded in a study of CD8+CD57+ T cells in acquired aplastic anemia. For the study at large: The average for DNA from sorted CD4+ and CD8+ cells was roughly 3 ug. Points from the study as a whole: Patients did not significantly differ from controls in CD8+ Simpson's diversity. About 27 CD8+ CDR3 sequences were shared between patients and controls.

The sample holds many counts of this clonotype. Its antigen is not known. The V and J ends lost 4 bases and 3 bases respectively, with 6 bases between them. The CDR3 extends over 13 amino acids. The germline gives CDR1 ENHRY, CDR2 SYGVKD. TCR beta VDJ and CDR3 were profiled, and genomic DNA was the template. From the reads, TCRdb called clonotypes with MiXCR, one entry per CDR3 protein. The table shows about 160,000 distinct CDR3 sequences, with 35% to 55% occurring only once. The sequenced sample consisted of sorted CD4+, CD8+, or CD8+CD57+ T cells (not recorded which) from PBMCs. This receptor was obtained from a human donor in good health. This chain joins TRBV10-3 and TRBJ1-4; no definite D call. Written as DNA, the CDR3 is TGTGCCATCAGTGCGGGAGCTAATGAAAAACTGTTTTTT. Protein product: CAISAGANEKLFF.